The rows below give T cell receptor beta chains drawn from one sample of a study of blood T cell repertoires in COVID-19. Produced via immunoSEQ multiplex PCR; TCRdb's table is partial and in-frame only. The sample has 350,000 or so clones, approximately 89% seen once. The source material was peripheral blood. The receptors were sampled from a woman aged 60 to 75 with COVID-19, enrolled during active disease. CDR3s include the opening cysteine and the closing phenylalanine or tryptophan. The order of the fields is D gene, V gene, J gene, CDR3 protein, CDR3 DNA. The D gene is left open where the match is weak.

d_call: -
v_call: TRBV9
j_call: TRBJ2-1
cdr3_aa: CASSVGGSGWDEQFF
cdr3_nt: TGTGCCAGCAGCGTAGGGGGTAGCGGCTGGGATGAGCAGTTCTTC

d_call: -
v_call: TRBV12-3/TRBV12-4
j_call: TRBJ1-1
cdr3_aa: CASSHGVNTEAFF
cdr3_nt: TGTGCCAGCAGCCACGGAGTAAACACTGAAGCTTTCTTT

d_call: -
v_call: TRBV28
j_call: TRBJ2-5
cdr3_aa: CASSFYVQETQYF
cdr3_nt: TGTGCCAGCAGTTTCTACGTCCAAGAGACCCAGTACTTC

d_call: -
v_call: TRBV5-8
j_call: TRBJ2-7
cdr3_aa: CASSSPKQTYEQYF
cdr3_nt: TGTGCCAGCAGCTCCCCCAAACAGACCTACGAGCAGTACTTC

d_call: -
v_call: TRBV7-7
j_call: TRBJ2-5
cdr3_aa: CASSLRGGQGETQYF
cdr3_nt: TGTGCCAGCAGTTTGAGGGGGGGGCAGGGTGAGACCCAGTACTTC

d_call: TRBD1
v_call: TRBV30
j_call: TRBJ1-4
cdr3_aa: CAWSTLGQGPREKLFF
cdr3_nt: TGTGCCTGGAGTACCCTAGGACAGGGACCAAGGGAAAAACTGTTTTTT

d_call: -
v_call: TRBV7-3
j_call: TRBJ1-1
cdr3_aa: CASSLRRAGTEAFF
cdr3_nt: TGTGCCAGCAGCTTACGCAGGGCTGGCACTGAAGCTTTCTTT

d_call: -
v_call: TRBV4-1
j_call: TRBJ1-5
cdr3_aa: CASSQELRGISNQPQHF
cdr3_nt: TGCGCCAGCAGCCAAGAATTGAGGGGGATCAGCAATCAGCCCCAGCATTTT

d_call: TRBD1
v_call: TRBV19
j_call: TRBJ1-5
cdr3_aa: CASRGAAGGSHQPQHF
cdr3_nt: TGTGCCAGTAGGGGGGCGGCAGGGGGCAGCCATCAGCCCCAGCATTTT

d_call: TRBD1
v_call: TRBV2
j_call: TRBJ2-5
cdr3_aa: CASRRTRQGEETQYF
cdr3_nt: TGTGCCAGCAGACGGACGAGACAGGGGGAAGAGACCCAGTACTTC

d_call: -
v_call: TRBV18
j_call: TRBJ1-5
cdr3_aa: CASSPQGQNQPQHF
cdr3_nt: TGTGCCAGCTCACCGCAGGGGCAGAATCAGCCCCAGCATTTT

d_call: TRBD1
v_call: TRBV15
j_call: TRBJ1-1
cdr3_aa: CATSRGAEGGNTEAFF
cdr3_nt: TGTGCCACCAGCAGAGGTGCCGAAGGGGGCAACACTGAAGCTTTCTTT

d_call: TRBD1
v_call: TRBV18
j_call: TRBJ1-2
cdr3_aa: CASSPDRTNYGYTF
cdr3_nt: TGTGCCAGCTCACCGGACAGGACTAACTATGGCTACACCTTC

d_call: TRBD2
v_call: TRBV5-8
j_call: TRBJ2-1
cdr3_aa: CANSVAGPGNEQFF
cdr3_nt: TGTGCAAATTCTGTAGCGGGCCCCGGGAATGAGCAGTTCTTC

d_call: -
v_call: TRBV15
j_call: TRBJ1-5
cdr3_aa: CATSRGVGLESSRQPQHF
cdr3_nt: TGTGCCACCAGCAGAGGGGTTGGACTTGAGTCCTCGCGTCAGCCCCAGCATTTT

d_call: -
v_call: TRBV5-5
j_call: TRBJ1-4
cdr3_aa: CASSMTELNEKLFF
cdr3_nt: TGTGCCAGCAGCATGACAGAGCTTAATGAAAAACTGTTTTTT

d_call: -
v_call: TRBV2
j_call: TRBJ1-6
cdr3_aa: CASSEALWGRNSPLHF
cdr3_nt: TGTGCCAGCAGTGAAGCGCTGTGGGGGAGGAATTCACCCCTCCACTTT

d_call: -
v_call: TRBV7-9
j_call: TRBJ1-2
cdr3_aa: CASSGTRGYDGYTF
cdr3_nt: TGTGCCAGCAGCGGTACGAGGGGGTACGATGGCTACACCTTC

d_call: -
v_call: TRBV28
j_call: TRBJ1-5
cdr3_aa: CASSPGTPYYQPQHF
cdr3_nt: TGTGCCAGCTCCCCCGGGACACCCTACTATCAGCCCCAGCATTTT

d_call: -
v_call: TRBV27
j_call: TRBJ1-1
cdr3_aa: CASSPDRLLNTEAFF
cdr3_nt: TGTGCCAGCAGTCCCGACAGGTTGCTAAACACTGAAGCTTTCTTT

d_call: -
v_call: TRBV18
j_call: TRBJ1-4
cdr3_aa: CASSPRAGVEGEKLFF
cdr3_nt: TGTGCCAGCTCACCACGAGCCGGGGTCGAGGGTGAAAAACTGTTTTTT

d_call: -
v_call: TRBV11-2
j_call: TRBJ1-2
cdr3_aa: CASSLGGSINYGYTF
cdr3_nt: TGTGCCAGCAGCCTTGGGGGCTCCATTAACTATGGCTACACCTTC

d_call: -
v_call: TRBV12-3/TRBV12-4
j_call: TRBJ1-1
cdr3_aa: CASSLGQGLEAFF
cdr3_nt: TGTGCCAGCAGTTTGGGGCAGGGGCTTGAAGCTTTCTTT

d_call: TRBD2
v_call: TRBV7-3
j_call: TRBJ2-2
cdr3_aa: CASSLRGTSLNTGELFF
cdr3_nt: TGTGCCAGCAGCTTACGCGGGACTAGCCTAAACACCGGGGAGCTGTTTTTT

d_call: TRBD1
v_call: TRBV6-6
j_call: TRBJ2-7
cdr3_aa: CASRDRVHEQYF
cdr3_nt: TGTGCCAGCAGGGACAGGGTGCACGAGCAGTACTTC

d_call: TRBD2
v_call: TRBV4-2
j_call: TRBJ2-7
cdr3_aa: CASSQEGLAGGREQYF
cdr3_nt: TGTGCCAGCAGCCAAGAAGGGCTAGCGGGGGGGCGGGAGCAGTACTTC

d_call: TRBD1
v_call: TRBV2
j_call: TRBJ1-2
cdr3_aa: CASRTGGYYGYTF
cdr3_nt: TGTGCCAGCAGAACAGGGGGTTACTATGGCTACACCTTC

d_call: TRBD1
v_call: TRBV11-2
j_call: TRBJ2-3
cdr3_aa: CASTRWDSTTDTQYF
cdr3_nt: TGTGCCAGCACCAGGTGGGACAGCACCACAGATACGCAGTATTTT

d_call: -
v_call: TRBV5-6
j_call: TRBJ1-6
cdr3_aa: CASSSEYSYNSPLHF
cdr3_nt: TGTGCCAGCAGCTCGGAGTACTCCTATAATTCACCCCTCCACTTT

d_call: TRBD1
v_call: TRBV6-5
j_call: TRBJ2-7
cdr3_aa: CASRGTGQGLREQYF
cdr3_nt: TGTGCCAGCAGGGGGACGGGACAGGGCCTTCGCGAGCAGTACTTC

d_call: -
v_call: TRBV5-1
j_call: TRBJ2-5
cdr3_aa: CASSLAPTQETQYF
cdr3_nt: TGCGCCAGCAGCTTGGCGCCCACACAAGAGACCCAGTACTTC

d_call: -
v_call: TRBV2
j_call: TRBJ2-2
cdr3_aa: CAGARRAHTGELFF
cdr3_nt: TGTGCCGGGGCCAGGAGGGCGCACACCGGGGAGCTGTTTTTT

d_call: -
v_call: TRBV5-6
j_call: TRBJ1-4
cdr3_aa: CASSPQGSDVTNEKLFF
cdr3_nt: TGTGCCAGCAGCCCGCAGGGATCCGATGTTACTAATGAAAAACTGTTTTTT

d_call: TRBD1
v_call: TRBV5-1
j_call: TRBJ1-1
cdr3_aa: CASSLGDRDLRAFF
cdr3_nt: TGCGCCAGCAGCTTGGGTGACAGGGACTTAAGGGCTTTCTTT

d_call: TRBD1
v_call: TRBV28
j_call: TRBJ1-3
cdr3_aa: CASSLIFSGQDGNTIYF
cdr3_nt: TGTGCCAGCAGTTTAATTTTCTCCGGACAGGATGGAAACACCATATATTTT

d_call: -
v_call: TRBV9
j_call: TRBJ2-7
cdr3_aa: CASSATPQGYEQYF
cdr3_nt: TGTGCCAGCAGCGCCACCCCCCAGGGTTACGAGCAGTACTTC

d_call: TRBD1
v_call: TRBV2
j_call: TRBJ1-3
cdr3_aa: CASSRTGGKDTIYF
cdr3_nt: TGTGCCAGCAGCCGGACAGGGGGCAAGGACACCATATATTTT

d_call: TRBD1
v_call: TRBV12-5
j_call: TRBJ2-7
cdr3_aa: CASGLGAGTATYEQYF
cdr3_nt: TGTGCTAGTGGTTTGGGGGCCGGGACAGCTACCTACGAGCAGTACTTC

d_call: -
v_call: TRBV7-2
j_call: TRBJ1-4
cdr3_aa: CASSLDSRNEKLFF
cdr3_nt: TGTGCCAGCAGCTTAGACAGTAGAAATGAAAAACTGTTTTTT

d_call: TRBD1
v_call: TRBV2
j_call: TRBJ1-2
cdr3_aa: CASSEGTGWVGYTF
cdr3_nt: TGTGCCAGCAGTGAGGGGACAGGGTGGGTTGGCTACACCTTC

d_call: TRBD1
v_call: TRBV11-2
j_call: TRBJ1-4
cdr3_aa: CASSYDRVNEKLFF
cdr3_nt: TGTGCCAGCAGTTACGACAGGGTCAATGAAAAACTGTTTTTT

d_call: TRBD1
v_call: TRBV15
j_call: TRBJ1-4
cdr3_aa: CATSLGDSREEKLFF
cdr3_nt: TGTGCCACCAGCCTAGGGGACAGCCGGGAGGAAAAACTGTTTTTT

d_call: -
v_call: TRBV7-2
j_call: TRBJ1-1
cdr3_aa: CASSPRSKSEAFF
cdr3_nt: TGTGCCAGCAGCCCCAGGTCGAAAAGTGAAGCTTTCTTT

d_call: -
v_call: TRBV7-6
j_call: TRBJ2-3
cdr3_aa: CASTGLPTDTQYF
cdr3_nt: TGTGCCAGCACCGGGTTGCCCACAGATACGCAGTATTTT

d_call: TRBD1
v_call: TRBV7-3
j_call: TRBJ2-6
cdr3_aa: CASSLGRQGGRSGANVLTF
cdr3_nt: TGTGCCAGCAGCTTAGGAAGACAGGGGGGACGCTCTGGGGCCAACGTCCTGACTTTC

d_call: -
v_call: TRBV6-5
j_call: TRBJ2-1
cdr3_aa: CASSYDRGGGYNEQFF
cdr3_nt: TGTGCCAGCAGTTACGATCGGGGAGGGGGATACAATGAGCAGTTCTTC

d_call: TRBD1
v_call: TRBV30
j_call: TRBJ1-1
cdr3_aa: CAWSEGQGLDAFF
cdr3_nt: TGTGCCTGGAGTGAAGGACAGGGGCTTGATGCTTTCTTT

d_call: TRBD1
v_call: TRBV6-6
j_call: TRBJ1-6
cdr3_aa: CATGPGQGAMNSPLHF
cdr3_nt: TGTGCCACCGGGCCGGGGCAGGGGGCTATGAATTCACCCCTCCACTTT

d_call: TRBD1
v_call: TRBV5-1
j_call: TRBJ1-1
cdr3_aa: CASSTLTGATEAFF
cdr3_nt: TGCGCCAGCAGCACCTTGACAGGGGCCACTGAAGCTTTCTTT

d_call: -
v_call: TRBV28
j_call: TRBJ1-2
cdr3_aa: CASRTGGNGGIYGYTF
cdr3_nt: TGTGCCAGCAGGACGGGTGGAAACGGGGGAATCTATGGCTACACCTTC